A single T cell receptor beta chain is shown here with its context. Its antigen is not known. A J-beta primer mix and a sample-barcoded 5' primer were used in a second PCR of roughly 6 to 11 cycles. TCRdb reprocessed the 5' RACE reads with MiXCR, giving one entry per CDR3 protein. The sample holds over a million distinct CDR3 sequences, roughly 45% seen once. The data derive from a study of blood T cells in healthy people across ages. General study results and limits: Any conclusive comparison of naive versus antigen-experienced cells was prevented by using unsorted PBMCs.

Germline V gives CDR1 MNHEY, CDR2 SMNVEV (reference sequence). CDR3 length: 16 amino acids. Trimming took 2 bases from V and 4 from J, leaving 18 bases between them. The sample consisted of blood. The sequence was obtained from a woman in her sixties in good health. The rearrangement uses TRBV27 and TRBJ2-7, with D perhaps TRBD1 (6 bases). CDR3 bases: TGTGCCAGCAGTTTAGTGGGGGCAAAGGGGTTTTACGAGCAGTACTTC. It encodes CASSLVGAKGFYEQYF.